The 25 T cell receptor beta chains presented below share a single source sample, sequenced in a study of control samples from healthy donors and cancer patients. Measured with immunoSEQ multiplex PCR; TCRdb has only the in-frame clones, and not every one. The table shows 150,000 to 200,000 clones, with around nine tenths occurring only once. The sequenced sample was blood. The receptor set was obtained from a man between 18 and 29 years old in good health.

The genes are TRBV19 and TRBJ1-1; no firm D call. The CDR3 has 13 amino acids. Germline loops: CDR1 LNHDA, CDR2 SQIVND (reference sequence). The germline V and J ends were trimmed by 6 bases and 0 bases, with 8 bases remaining between them. CDR3 in DNA: TGTGCCAGTAGCCCGGAAATGAACACTGAAGCTTTCTTT. As protein: CASSPEMNTEAFF.

This chain connects TRBV5-4 to TRBJ2-2; 8 positions match TRBD2. CDR3 size: 16 residues. Germline V gene lookup returns CDR1 SGHNT and CDR2 YYREEE (reference sequence). Germline trimming cut 4 bases from V and 3 bases from J; bases unmatched to any gene: 8. Here the CDR3 reads CASSPGRGWDTGELFF. CDR3 in DNA: TGTGCCAGCAGCCCCGGGAGGGGATGGGACACCGGGGAGCTGTTTTTT.

J is TRBJ2-5 and V is TRBV15; 7 nucleotides align to TRBD1. Germline V gene data show CDR1 as LNHNV and CDR2 as YYDKDF (reference sequence). With 3 bases clipped from V and 5 bases from J, the junction kept 9 bases outside the gene matches. There are 15 residues in the CDR3. Here the CDR3 reads CATSRATGSLETQYF. The CDR3 DNA sequence: TGTGCCACCAGCAGGGCGACAGGGTCCTTGGAGACCCAGTACTTC.

This clone has just one count. V gene TRBV19 combines with J gene TRBJ1-4, with D perhaps TRBD1 (6 bases). This CDR3 has 14 residues. Germline V gene data show CDR1 as LNHDA and CDR2 as SQIVND (reference sequence). V was pared by 5 bases and J by 7 bases, with 14 bases between. The DNA for the CDR3 is TGTGCCAGTAGTTTTGGCAGGGGAGGTGAAAAACTGTTTTTT. Translation gives CASSFGRGGEKLFF.

The rearrangement joins TRBV6-6 to TRBJ2-7; TRBD1 matches 7 bases. The CDR3 totals 14 residues. The germline V gene encodes CDR1 MNHNY and CDR2 SVGAGI (reference sequence). Trimming at V came to 5 bases and at J to 5 bases, leaving 9 bases not matched to a gene. CDR3 nucleotide sequence: TGTGCCAGCAGTCGACAGGGACGGAAAAACGAGCAGTACTTC. Its protein product is CASSRQGRKNEQYF.

The rearrangement joins TRBV6-5 to TRBJ2-3; TRBD1 is a possible D gene (5 bases). Trimming removed 6 bases at V and 6 bases at J, with 10 bases between. The CDR3 extends over 12 amino acids. Germline CDR1 and CDR2: MNHEY and SVGAGI. In nucleotides, the CDR3 is TGTGCCAGCAGGGACATAACGGATACGCAGTATTTT. Protein: CASRDITDTQYF.

The chain joins TRBV30 to TRBJ2-3, with 10 nucleotides matching TRBD1. This CDR3 has 14 amino acids. Looked up from germline, CDR1 is GTSNPN and CDR2 is SVGIG (reference sequence). CDR3 sequence reads: CARGTGAGTDTQYF. CDR3 bases: TGTGCTCGAGGGACAGGGGCCGGCACAGATACGCAGTATTTT.

The chain recombines TRBV18 with TRBJ1-4; D call uncertain. Germline V CDR1 and CDR2: KGHSH, LQKENI. With 0 bases removed from V and 5 bases from J, the gap between germline ends came to 7 bases. This CDR3 is built from 14 residues. The CDR3 bases are TGTGCCAGCTCACCACCTGACACGAATGAAAAACTGTTTTTT. Amino acids: CASSPPDTNEKLFF.

The V gene is TRBV4-3, the J gene TRBJ2-7, with TRBD2 as a possible D gene (5 bases). The CDR3 spans 16 residues. CDR1 is LGHNA, CDR2 YSLEER, per germline. V was cut by 0 bases and J by 6 bases, with 18 bases left in between. The CDR3: CASSQDGPGSLSEQYF. In DNA form, the CDR3 reads TGCGCCAGCAGCCAAGATGGCCCGGGATCGCTGTCCGAGCAGTACTTC.

This clone came up a few times. The chain employs TRBV30 and TRBJ1-5; a weak D match, TRBD1 (6 bases). The CDR3 extends over 13 amino acids. Deletions cut 4 bases from V and 0 bases from J, with 7 bases between. Germline CDR1 and CDR2: GTSNPN and SVGIG (reference sequence). The DNA of the CDR3 is TGTGCCTGGACAGGGGATAGCAATCAGCCCCAGCATTTT. Amino acid sequence: CAWTGDSNQPQHF.

This chain connects TRBV6-6 to TRBJ1-1; D is unresolved. V shed 2 bases and J shed 7 bases, with 5 bases lying between them. The CDR3 covers 11 residues. Germline values: CDR1 MNHNY, CDR2 SVGAGI (reference sequence). The CDR3: CASSYMLEAFF. DNA of the CDR3: TGTGCCAGCAGTTACATGCTTGAAGCTTTCTTT.

The rearrangement links TRBV4-2 to TRBJ1-2; D unresolved. The V gene lost 0 bases and the J gene lost 3 bases, with 5 bases spanning the gap. This CDR3 is built from 13 residues. The germline CDR1 and CDR2 sequences are LGHNA and YNFKEQ. CDR3 coding DNA: TGTGCCAGCAGCCAAGAAACGGACTATGGCTACACCTTC. The encoded protein is CASSQETDYGYTF.

The rearrangement links TRBV10-2 to TRBJ1-5; D not resolved. The CDR3 loop spans 13 amino acids. CDR1 WSHSY and CDR2 SAAADI come from the germline V gene. Trimming left V 6 bases short and J 0 bases short, with 6 bases between. Here the CDR3 DNA reads TGCGCCAGCAGAGAGAATAGCAATCAGCCCCAGCATTTT. Amino acid sequence: CASRENSNQPQHF.

The chain combines TRBV19 with TRBJ2-7; 11 bases are shared with TRBD1. Trimming at V came to 4 bases and at J to 4 bases, leaving 6 bases not matched to a gene. This CDR3 has 15 amino acids. Germline V CDR1 and CDR2: LNHDA, SQIVND (reference sequence). This CDR3 is CASSTDRGRNYEQYF. Here the CDR3 DNA reads TGTGCCAGTAGTACGGACAGGGGGCGGAATTACGAGCAGTACTTC.

The rearrangement links TRBV2 to TRBJ1-2, with D possibly matching TRBD1 (5 bases). The V gene's germline CDR1 is SNHLY and CDR2 FYNNEI. The ends were cut back, 6 bases at V and 7 bases at J, with 15 bases in the middle. This CDR3 has 13 residues. The CDR3 region has the DNA TGTGCCAGCAGATCGTACGGGGCACCTGGCTACACCTTC. Protein product: CASRSYGAPGYTF.

This rearrangement joins TRBV25-1 to TRBJ2-3; D may match TRBD1 or TRBD2 (5 bases each). V lost 7 bases, J lost 0 bases, and 11 bases lay in between. The CDR3 sequence is 14 residues long. Germline V CDR1 and CDR2: MGHDK, SYGVNS. This CDR3 reads CASIPRGSTDTQYF. Here the CDR3 DNA reads TGTGCCAGCATACCCCGGGGCAGCACAGATACGCAGTATTTT.

The genes are TRBV4-2 and TRBJ2-3; 8 bases line up with TRBD2. J lost 2 bases, V lost 1 base, and 5 bases had no gene match. This CDR3 region has 16 residues. Germline loops: CDR1 LGHNA, CDR2 YNFKEQ. DNA of the CDR3: TGTGCCAGCAGCCAAGGATCGCGGGAGGACACAGATACGCAGTATTTT. This gives the protein CASSQGSREDTDTQYF.

The chain is built from TRBV5-8 and TRBJ2-6; D might be TRBD1 or TRBD2, each matching 5 bases. Per germline, CDR1 SGHTS and CDR2 YDEGEE. CDR3 length equals 17 residues. Trimming took 3 bases from V and 0 from J, leaving 13 bases between them. CDR3 loop: CASSSGTPNSGANVLTF. For the CDR3, the DNA is TGTGCCAGCAGCTCGGGGACGCCGAACTCTGGGGCCAACGTCCTGACTTTC.

V is TRBV15 and J is TRBJ2-5, with D perhaps matching TRBD2 (7 bases). Trimming shortened V by 1 base and J by 5 bases, and 20 bases separated the two germline ends. This CDR3 comprises 17 residues. Germline CDR1 reads LNHNV; CDR2 reads YYDKDF (reference sequence). The CDR3 DNA reads TGTGCCACCAGCAGAGCGCCGTTGGGGGGGGCGAGGGAGACCCAGTACTTC. This codes for CATSRAPLGGARETQYF.

This rearrangement joins TRBV7-7 to TRBJ2-3, with TRBD1 identical over 8 bases. Germline CDR1 reads SSHAT; CDR2 reads FNYEAQ (reference sequence). V trimming: 5 bases; J trimming: 6 bases; junction bases outside the gene matches: 4. This CDR3 comprises 13 residues. The CDR3 loop reads CASSADREDTQYF. CDR3 bases: TGTGCCAGCAGCGCGGACAGGGAGGATACGCAGTATTTT. Complete variable domain (other parts from reference TRBV7-7 and TRBJ2-3): GAGVSQSPRYKVTKRGQDVTLRCDPISSHATLYWYQQALGQGPEFLTYFNYEAQPDKSGLPSDRFSAERPEGSISTLTIQRTEQRDSAMYRCASSADREDTQYFGPGTRLTVL.

The gene calls are TRBV5-3 and TRBJ2-5, with D possibly matching TRBD2 (7 bases). TRBV5-3 belongs to the ORF category, with a function that is uncertain. The CDR3 sequence is 16 residues long. Trimming took off 0 bases at V and 2 bases at J, with 14 bases between the two ends. CDR3 residues: CARSLVGAGAQETQYF. CDR3 coding DNA: TGTGCCAGAAGCTTGGTGGGGGCGGGGGCTCAAGAGACCCAGTACTTC.

This chain connects TRBV13 to TRBJ1-1; no clear D gene. The CDR3 is made up of 11 amino acids. V was trimmed by 10 bases and J by 1 base, leaving 7 bases between them. Germline assignment: CDR1 PRHDT and CDR2 FYEKMQ (reference sequence). In DNA, the CDR3 is TGTGCCACCACGGCGAACACTGAAGCTTTCTTT. Its protein product is CATTANTEAFF.

The V gene is TRBV3-1 (or the pseudogene TRBV3-2), the J gene TRBJ2-5, with D tentatively TRBD1 (5 bases). CDR1 and CDR2 from the germline V gene are LGHDT and YNNKEL (reference sequence). The CDR3 is 15 residues long. V lost 1 base and J 4 bases, leaving 13 bases between the germline ends. The CDR3 DNA reads TGTGCCAGCAGCCAAGGTTTGGGGCAGGGAGAGACCCAGTACTTC. Its protein product is CASSQGLGQGETQYF.

This chain connects TRBV24-1 to TRBJ1-2; D is ambiguous. Germline CDR1 and CDR2: KGHDR and SFDVKD. Trimming left V 4 bases short and J 1 base short, with 9 bases between. The CDR3 is 14 residues long. The DNA for the CDR3 is TGTGCCACCAGTGAGTCGGACGGTAACTATGGCTACACCTTC. Translation: CATSESDGNYGYTF.

This chain joins TRBV6-5 and TRBJ2-5, with D possibly being TRBD2 (5 bases). This CDR3 region has 15 residues. Deletions cut 0 bases from V and 4 bases from J, with 12 bases between. Germline assignment: CDR1 MNHEY and CDR2 SVGAGI. CDR3 sequence (DNA): TGTGCCAGCAGTTACTCGAGGGCAGGCACAGAGACCCAGTACTTC. Encoded protein: CASSYSRAGTETQYF.